This TCR beta chain was documented in a study of technical replicates of blood from several donors. CDR1 is KGHSH, CDR2 LQKENI, per germline. Trimming left V 1 base short and J 6 bases short, with 13 bases between. This CDR3 is built from 15 residues. Some clones are missing from TCRdb's copy, which holds only in-frame ones; the method was immunoSEQ multiplex PCR. The table includes around 49,000 clones, roughly 95% detected once. Input material: T cells isolated from PBMCs. The genes are TRBV18 and TRBJ2-1; D is possibly TRBD1 (5 bases). This clonotype originated in a human donor in good health. CDR3 sequence (DNA): TGTGCCAGCTCACCACAAGTAATAGGGGTCAATGAGCAGTTCTTC. As protein: CASSPQVIGVNEQFF.